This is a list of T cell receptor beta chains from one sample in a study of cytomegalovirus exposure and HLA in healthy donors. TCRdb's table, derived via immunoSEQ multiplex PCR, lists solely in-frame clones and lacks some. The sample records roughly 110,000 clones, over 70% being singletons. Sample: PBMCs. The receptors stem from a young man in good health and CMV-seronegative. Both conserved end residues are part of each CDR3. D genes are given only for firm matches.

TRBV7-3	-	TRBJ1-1	TGTGCCAGCACCTCAGGGGTGAGCACTGAAGCTTTCTTT	CASTSGVSTEAFF
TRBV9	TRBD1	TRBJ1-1	TGTGCCAGCAGCGTAACCGGGACAGGGAGGACTGAAGCTTTCTTT	CASSVTGTGRTEAFF
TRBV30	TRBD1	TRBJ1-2	TGTGCCGGAACGGGACAGAACTATGGCTACACCTTC	CAGTGQNYGYTF
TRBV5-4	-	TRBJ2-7	TGTGCCAGCAGGCCCGGACAGTCCAACGAGCAGTACTTC	CASRPGQSNEQYF
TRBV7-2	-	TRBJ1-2	TGTGCCAGCAGCTTAGGGGGAGGCTCCTATGGCTACACCTTC	CASSLGGGSYGYTF
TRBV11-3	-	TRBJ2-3	TGTGCCAGCAGCCTTAGTGCAGATACGCAGTATTTT	CASSLSADTQYF
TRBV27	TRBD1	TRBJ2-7	TGTGCCAGCAGTTGGACAGGCCAGTCCTACGAGCAGTACTTC	CASSWTGQSYEQYF
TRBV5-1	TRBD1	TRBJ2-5	TGCGCCAGCAGCACCGGACAGGGGGCACGGGAGACCCAGTACTTC	CASSTGQGARETQYF
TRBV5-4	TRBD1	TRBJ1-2	TGTGCCAGCTCCGGAGGGGGCCGGGAGGGCTACACCTTC	CASSGGGREGYTF
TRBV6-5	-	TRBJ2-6	TGTGCCAGCAGCTCTAGCTCTGGGGCCAACGTCCTGACTTTC	CASSSSSGANVLTF
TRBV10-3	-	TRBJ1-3	TGTGCCACATCGGGGGGGATCTCTGGAAACACCATATATTTT	CATSGGISGNTIYF
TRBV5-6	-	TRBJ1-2	TGTGCCAGCAGCTTGGACAGGAACCATGGCTACACCTTC	CASSLDRNHGYTF